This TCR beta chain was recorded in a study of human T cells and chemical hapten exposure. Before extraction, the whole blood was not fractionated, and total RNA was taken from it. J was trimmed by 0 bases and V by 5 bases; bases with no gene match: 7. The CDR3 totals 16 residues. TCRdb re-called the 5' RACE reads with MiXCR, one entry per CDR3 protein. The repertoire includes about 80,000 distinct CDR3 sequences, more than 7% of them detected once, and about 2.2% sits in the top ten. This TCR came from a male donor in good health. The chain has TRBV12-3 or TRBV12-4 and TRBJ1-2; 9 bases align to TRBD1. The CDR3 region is CASSGQGTFPNYGYTF. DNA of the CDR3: TGTGCCAGCAGTGGACAGGGGACCTTTCCTAACTATGGCTACACCTTC.